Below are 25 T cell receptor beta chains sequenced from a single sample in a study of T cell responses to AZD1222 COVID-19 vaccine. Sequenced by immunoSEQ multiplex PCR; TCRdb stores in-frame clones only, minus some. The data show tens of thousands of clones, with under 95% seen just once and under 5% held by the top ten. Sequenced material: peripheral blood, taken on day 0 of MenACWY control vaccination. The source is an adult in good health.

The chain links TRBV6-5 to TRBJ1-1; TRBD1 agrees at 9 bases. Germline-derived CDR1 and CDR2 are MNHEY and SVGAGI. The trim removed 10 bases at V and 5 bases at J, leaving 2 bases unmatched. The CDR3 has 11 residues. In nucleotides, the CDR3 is TGTGCCAAGACAGGGGGGACTGAAGCTTTCTTT. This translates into CAKTGGTEAFF.

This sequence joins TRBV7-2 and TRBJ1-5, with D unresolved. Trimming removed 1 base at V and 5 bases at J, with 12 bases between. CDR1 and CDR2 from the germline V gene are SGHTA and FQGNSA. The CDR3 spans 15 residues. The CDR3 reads CASSLEAGVYQPQHF. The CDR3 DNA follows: TGTGCCAGCAGCTTAGAGGCCGGGGTTTATCAGCCCCAGCATTTT.

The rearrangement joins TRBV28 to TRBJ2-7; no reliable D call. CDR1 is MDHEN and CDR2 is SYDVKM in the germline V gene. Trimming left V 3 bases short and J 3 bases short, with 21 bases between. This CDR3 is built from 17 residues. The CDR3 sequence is CASSLTSIPTSDYEQYF. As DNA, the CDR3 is TGTGCCAGCAGTTTGACGTCCATCCCCACCTCTGACTACGAGCAGTACTTC.

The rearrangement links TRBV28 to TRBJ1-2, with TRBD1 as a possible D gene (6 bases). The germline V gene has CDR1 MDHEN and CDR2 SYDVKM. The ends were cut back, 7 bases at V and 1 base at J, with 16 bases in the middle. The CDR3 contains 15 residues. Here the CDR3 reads CASKQQGGGNYGYTF. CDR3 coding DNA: TGTGCCAGCAAGCAACAGGGAGGGGGTAACTATGGCTACACCTTC.

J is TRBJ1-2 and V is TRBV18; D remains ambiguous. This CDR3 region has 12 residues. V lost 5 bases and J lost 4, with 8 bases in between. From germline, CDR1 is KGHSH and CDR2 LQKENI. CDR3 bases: TGTGCCAGCTCAACCGACGGCTATGGCTACACCTTC. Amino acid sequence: CASSTDGYGYTF.

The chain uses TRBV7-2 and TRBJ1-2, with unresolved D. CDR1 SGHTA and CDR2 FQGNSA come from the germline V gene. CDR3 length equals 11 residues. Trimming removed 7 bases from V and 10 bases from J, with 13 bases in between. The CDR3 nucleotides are TGTGCCAGCACGCCGCAAGCAGCCTACACCTTC. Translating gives CASTPQAAYTF.

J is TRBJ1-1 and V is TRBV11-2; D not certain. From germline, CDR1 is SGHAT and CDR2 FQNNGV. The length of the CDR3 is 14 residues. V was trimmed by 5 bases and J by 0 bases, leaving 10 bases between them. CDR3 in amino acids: CASSPPRMNTEAFF. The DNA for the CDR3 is TGTGCCAGCAGCCCTCCCCGGATGAACACTGAAGCTTTCTTT.

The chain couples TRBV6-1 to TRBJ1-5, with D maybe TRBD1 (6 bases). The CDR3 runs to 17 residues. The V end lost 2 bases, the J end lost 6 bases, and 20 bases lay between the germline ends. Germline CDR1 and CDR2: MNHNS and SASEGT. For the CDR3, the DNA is TGTGCCAGCAGTGAACTCACAGGGCTCCAAGGGGGTCAGCCCCAGCATTTT. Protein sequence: CASSELTGLQGGQPQHF.

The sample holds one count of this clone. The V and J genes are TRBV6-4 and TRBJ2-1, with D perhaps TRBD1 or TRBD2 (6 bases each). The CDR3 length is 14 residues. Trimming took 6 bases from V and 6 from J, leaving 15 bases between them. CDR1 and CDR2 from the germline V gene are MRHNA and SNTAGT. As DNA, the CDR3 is TGTGCCAGCAGGCGGGACATTTCCAGCAATGAGCAGTTCTTC. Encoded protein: CASRRDISSNEQFF.

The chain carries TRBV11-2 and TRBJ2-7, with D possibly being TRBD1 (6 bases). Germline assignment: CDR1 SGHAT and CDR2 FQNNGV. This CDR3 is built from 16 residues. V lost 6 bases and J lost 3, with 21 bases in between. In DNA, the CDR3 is TGTGCCAGCAGTCCAACCCTCCGGGACATCTTCTACGAGCAGTACTTC. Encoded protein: CASSPTLRDIFYEQYF.

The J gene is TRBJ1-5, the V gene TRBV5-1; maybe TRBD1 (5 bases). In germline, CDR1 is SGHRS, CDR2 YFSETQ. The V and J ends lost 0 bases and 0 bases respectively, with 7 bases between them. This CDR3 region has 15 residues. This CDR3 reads CASSLGQNSNQPQHF. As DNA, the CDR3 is TGCGCCAGCAGCTTGGGACAGAATAGCAATCAGCCCCAGCATTTT.

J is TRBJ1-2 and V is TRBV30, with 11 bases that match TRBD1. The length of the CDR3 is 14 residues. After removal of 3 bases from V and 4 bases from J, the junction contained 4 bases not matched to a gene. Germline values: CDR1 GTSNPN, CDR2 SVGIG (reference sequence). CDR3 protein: CAWRDRGRGYGYTF. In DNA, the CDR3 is TGTGCCTGGAGGGACAGGGGGCGCGGCTATGGCTACACCTTC.

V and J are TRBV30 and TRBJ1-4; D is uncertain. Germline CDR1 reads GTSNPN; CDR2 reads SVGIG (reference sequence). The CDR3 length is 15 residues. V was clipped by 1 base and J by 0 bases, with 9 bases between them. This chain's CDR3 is CAWSAQSSTNEKLFF. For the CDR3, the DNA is TGTGCCTGGAGTGCTCAGAGCTCAACTAATGAAAAACTGTTTTTT.

CDR3 DNA: TGTGCCAGCAGGGTTAGCAGCTACTACGAGCAGTACTTC. It specifies CASRVSSYYEQYF. The V gene is TRBV2, the J gene TRBJ2-7; D is unclear. The CDR3 is 13 amino acids. Trimming shortened V by 6 bases and J by 3 bases, and 12 bases separated the two germline ends. CDR1 and CDR2 (germline): SNHLY, FYNNEI. The complete variable domain, with remaining parts taken from reference TRBV2 and TRBJ2-7, reads EPEVTQTPSHQVTQMGQEVILRCVPISNHLYFYWYRQILGQKVEFLVSFYNNEISEKSEIFDDQFSVERPDGSNFTLKIRSTKLEDSAMYFCASRVSSYYEQYFGPGTRLTVT.

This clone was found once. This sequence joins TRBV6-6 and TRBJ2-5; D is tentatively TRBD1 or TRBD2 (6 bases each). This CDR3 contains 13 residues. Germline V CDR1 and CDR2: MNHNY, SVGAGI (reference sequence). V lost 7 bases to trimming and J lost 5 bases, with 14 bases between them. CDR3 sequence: CASMGGARETQYF. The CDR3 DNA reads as TGTGCCAGCATGGGGGGCGCACGGGAGACCCAGTACTTC.

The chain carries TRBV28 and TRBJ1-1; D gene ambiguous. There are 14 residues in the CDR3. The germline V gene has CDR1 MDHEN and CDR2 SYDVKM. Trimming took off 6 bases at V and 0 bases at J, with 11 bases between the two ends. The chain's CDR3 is CASSLVPMNTEAFF. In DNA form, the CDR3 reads TGTGCCAGCAGCTTGGTCCCAATGAACACTGAAGCTTTCTTT.

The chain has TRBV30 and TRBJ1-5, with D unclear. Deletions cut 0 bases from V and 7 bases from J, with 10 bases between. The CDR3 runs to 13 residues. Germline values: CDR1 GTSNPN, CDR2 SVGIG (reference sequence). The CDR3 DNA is TGTGCCTGGAGTGTACAACAGAGCCAGCCCCAGCATTTT. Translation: CAWSVQQSQPQHF.

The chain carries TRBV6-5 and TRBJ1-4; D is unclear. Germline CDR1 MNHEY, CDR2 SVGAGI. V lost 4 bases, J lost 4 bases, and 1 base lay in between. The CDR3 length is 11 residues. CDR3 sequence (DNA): TGTGCCAGCAGTTTTAATGAAAAACTGTTTTTT. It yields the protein CASSFNEKLFF.

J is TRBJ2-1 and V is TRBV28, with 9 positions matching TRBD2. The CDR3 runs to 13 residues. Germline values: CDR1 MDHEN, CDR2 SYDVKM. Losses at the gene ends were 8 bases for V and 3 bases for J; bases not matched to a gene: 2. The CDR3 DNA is TGTGCCAGCCAGACTAGCGGCTACAATGAGCAGTTCTTC. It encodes CASQTSGYNEQFF.

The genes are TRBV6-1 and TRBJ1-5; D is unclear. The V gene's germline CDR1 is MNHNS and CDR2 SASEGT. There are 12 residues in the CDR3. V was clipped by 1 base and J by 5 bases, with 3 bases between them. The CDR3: CASSEGDQPQHF. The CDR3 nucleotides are TGTGCCAGCAGTGAAGGGGATCAGCCCCAGCATTTT.

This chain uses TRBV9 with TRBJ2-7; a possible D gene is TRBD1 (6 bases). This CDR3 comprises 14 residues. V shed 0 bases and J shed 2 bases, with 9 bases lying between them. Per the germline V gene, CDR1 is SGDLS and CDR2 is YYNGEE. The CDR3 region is CASSVGTEPYEQYF. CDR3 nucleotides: TGTGCCAGCAGCGTAGGGACAGAGCCCTACGAGCAGTACTTC.

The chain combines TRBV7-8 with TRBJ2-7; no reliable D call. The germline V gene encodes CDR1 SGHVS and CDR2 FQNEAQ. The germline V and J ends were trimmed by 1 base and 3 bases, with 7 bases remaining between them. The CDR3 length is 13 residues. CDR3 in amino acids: CASSLVPGYEQYF. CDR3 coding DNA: TGTGCCAGCAGCTTAGTACCAGGCTACGAGCAGTACTTC.

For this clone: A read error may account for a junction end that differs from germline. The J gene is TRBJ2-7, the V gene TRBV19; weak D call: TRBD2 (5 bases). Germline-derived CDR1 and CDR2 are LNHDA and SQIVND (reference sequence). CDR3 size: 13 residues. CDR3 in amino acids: CASSIVSPRIRGF. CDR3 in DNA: TGTGCCAGTAGTATAGTATCCCCTCGAATTCGGGGCTTC.

Here the CDR3 reads CASSLGDYNEQFF. The CDR3, as DNA: TGCGCCAGCAGCTTGGGGGACTACAATGAGCAGTTCTTC. V usage is TRBV5-1 and J usage is TRBJ2-1; no definite D call. Per germline, CDR1 SGHRS and CDR2 YFSETQ. The CDR3 loop spans 13 amino acids. Trimming took 0 bases from V and 3 from J, leaving 4 bases between them.

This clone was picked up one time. CDR3 region: CASSSDRGKETQYF. The DNA of the CDR3 is TGTGCCAGCAGTTCGGACAGGGGAAAAGAGACCCAGTACTTC. The chain links TRBV6-5 to TRBJ2-5, with 9 bases matching TRBD1. V dropped 4 bases and J dropped 3; count of bases not matched to a gene: 3. Germline CDR1 and CDR2: MNHEY and SVGAGI. This CDR3 contains 14 residues.